These T cell receptor beta chains were read from a single sample in a study of CD8+ T cells in alopecia areata. Profiling relied on immunoSEQ multiplex PCR, and the TCRdb table lists in-frame clones only, not all of them. This table holds 100,000 to 140,000 clones, 80% to 85% found once. Sequenced here: CD8+ T cells sorted from blood, sampled at week 24, from a patient treated with tofacitinib. These TCRs come from a human donor with alopecia areata. Each CDR3 is given with its conserved first and last residue. D genes are given only for firm matches. Rows give clone size only sometimes, using once, few, many, or a class for an expanded clone.

v_gene: TRBV11-2; d_gene: -; abundance: few; j_gene: TRBJ2-1; len: 12; CDR3nt: TGTGCCAGCAGCTTAGGGGGCATTGAGCAGTTCTTC; CDR3aa: CASSLGGIEQFF
v_gene: TRBV6-5; d_gene: TRBD1; abundance: -; j_gene: TRBJ2-7; len: 14; CDR3nt: TGTGCCAGCAGTTATTCAACACAGGGGGTTGAGCAGTACTTC; CDR3aa: CASSYSTQGVEQYF
v_gene: TRBV27; d_gene: TRBD2; abundance: -; j_gene: TRBJ2-7; len: 16; CDR3nt: TGTGCCAGCAGTCCCCGACTAGCGGGGGGCCCTTACGAGCAGTACTTC; CDR3aa: CASSPRLAGGPYEQYF
v_gene: TRBV30; d_gene: TRBD1; abundance: -; j_gene: TRBJ2-7; len: 16; CDR3nt: TGTGCCTGGAGTATTATCGGACAGGGCCCGGGTTTTGAGCAGTACTTC; CDR3aa: CAWSIIGQGPGFEQYF
v_gene: TRBV5-1; d_gene: TRBD1; abundance: -; j_gene: TRBJ2-7; len: 15; CDR3nt: TGCGCCAGCAGCTTGGGACAGGGCTACTCGCCCGAGCAGTACTTC; CDR3aa: CASSLGQGYSPEQYF
v_gene: TRBV29-1; d_gene: TRBD2; abundance: few; j_gene: TRBJ2-7; len: 13; CDR3nt: TGCAGCGTTAAGCGGGGGGTCTCCTACGAGCAGTACTTC; CDR3aa: CSVKRGVSYEQYF
v_gene: TRBV6-5; d_gene: -; abundance: -; j_gene: TRBJ2-2; len: 16; CDR3nt: TGTGCCAGCAGTTACTCGCTCCCATTCGGGACCGGGGAGCTGTTTTTT; CDR3aa: CASSYSLPFGTGELFF
v_gene: TRBV4-1; d_gene: TRBD1; abundance: once; j_gene: TRBJ2-6; len: 16; CDR3nt: TGCGCCAGCAGCCCCCCGACAGGGGCTGGGGCCAACGTCCTGACTTTC; CDR3aa: CASSPPTGAGANVLTF
v_gene: TRBV29-1; d_gene: -; abundance: -; j_gene: TRBJ2-5; len: 11; CDR3nt: TGCAGCGTCGGGGGCCAAGAGACCCAGTACTTC; CDR3aa: CSVGGQETQYF
v_gene: TRBV5-1; d_gene: -; abundance: -; j_gene: TRBJ2-1; len: 12; CDR3nt: TGCGCCAGCCGAAGGGGGGAGAATGAGCAGTTCTTC; CDR3aa: CASRRGENEQFF
v_gene: TRBV7-2; d_gene: TRBD1; abundance: few; j_gene: TRBJ1-1; len: 15; CDR3nt: TGTGCCAGCAGCTCATCGACAGGGACTAGCACTGAAGCTTTCTTT; CDR3aa: CASSSSTGTSTEAFF
v_gene: TRBV5-5; d_gene: -; abundance: -; j_gene: TRBJ1-1; len: 13; CDR3nt: TGTGCCAGCAGCTTGGGAGAAAACACTGAAGCTTTCTTT; CDR3aa: CASSLGENTEAFF
v_gene: TRBV28; d_gene: -; abundance: -; j_gene: TRBJ1-1; len: 15; CDR3nt: TGTGCCAGCAGTTTAGTGCTCCAGCTGAACACTGAAGCTTTCTTT; CDR3aa: CASSLVLQLNTEAFF
v_gene: TRBV5-1; d_gene: -; abundance: -; j_gene: TRBJ2-7; len: 13; CDR3nt: TGCGCCAGCAGGGCAGGGGTGAACTACGAGCAGTACTTC; CDR3aa: CASRAGVNYEQYF
v_gene: TRBV6-6; d_gene: -; abundance: -; j_gene: TRBJ1-1; len: 13; CDR3nt: TGTGCCAGCAGCCCAACAGGGAACACTGAAGCTTTCTTT; CDR3aa: CASSPTGNTEAFF
v_gene: TRBV7-9; d_gene: -; abundance: -; j_gene: TRBJ2-2; len: 14; CDR3nt: TGTGCCAGCATCCGGACAGAAAACACCGGGGAGCTGTTTTTT; CDR3aa: CASIRTENTGELFF
v_gene: TRBV27; d_gene: TRBD1; abundance: few; j_gene: TRBJ2-7; len: 15; CDR3nt: TGTGCCAGCAAAGACCCGGGACAGGGGGTCTACGAGCAGTACTTC; CDR3aa: CASKDPGQGVYEQYF
v_gene: TRBV10-3; d_gene: TRBD1; abundance: -; j_gene: TRBJ1-4; len: 18; CDR3nt: TGTGCCATCAGTGAGGCGGTGGGACAGGGGCTTTACAATGAAAAACTGTTTTTT; CDR3aa: CAISEAVGQGLYNEKLFF
v_gene: TRBV14; d_gene: TRBD2; abundance: -; j_gene: TRBJ2-7; len: 15; CDR3nt: TGTGCCAGCAGCCAAGATAGAGGACTAGCAAGCGAGCAGTACTTC; CDR3aa: CASSQDRGLASEQYF
v_gene: TRBV4-2; d_gene: -; abundance: -; j_gene: TRBJ2-7; len: 16; CDR3nt: TGTGCCAGCAGCCAAGAAAGTCAGGGTAGCTCCTACGAGCAGTACTTC; CDR3aa: CASSQESQGSSYEQYF
v_gene: TRBV5-6; d_gene: -; abundance: -; j_gene: TRBJ2-4; len: 15; CDR3nt: TGTGCCAGCAGCTTGGTTGGGGTAGCCAAAAACATTCAGTACTTC; CDR3aa: CASSLVGVAKNIQYF
v_gene: TRBV19; d_gene: TRBD2; abundance: -; j_gene: TRBJ2-3; len: 15; CDR3nt: TGTGCCAGTAGTCAAACTAGCGGGGACGTAGATACGCAGTATTTT; CDR3aa: CASSQTSGDVDTQYF